Listed below are T cell receptor beta chains from one sample, sequenced in a study of T cell responses to AZD1222 COVID-19 vaccine. This table comes from immunoSEQ multiplex PCR, and its TCRdb copy is limited to in-frame clones, with some not included. The sample includes about 150,000 clones, roughly 91% of them seen just once. This material consisted of peripheral blood, taken 28 days after the second AZD1222 dose. Receptor source: an adult who received the AZD1222 COVID-19 vaccine. Each CDR3 is given with its conserved first and last residue. A D gene is named only where the DNA matches it firmly. Size values are once, few and many counts, or a class for expanded clones, and some rows have none.

CDR3 DNA	CDR3 protein	clone size	V gene	J gene	D gene
TGTGCCAGTACCCCGACAGTGTTCACAACTAATGAAAAACTGTTTTTT	CASTPTVFTTNEKLFF	NA	TRBV19	TRBJ1-4	NA
TGTGCCAGCAGCCAAGTACAGGGAGGAAACACCATATATTTT	CASSQVQGGNTIYF	NA	TRBV3-1/TRBV3-2	TRBJ1-3	NA
TGTGCCAGCGGGCGGGACAGGGGAACAGATACGCAGTATTTT	CASGRDRGTDTQYF	once	TRBV9	TRBJ2-3	TRBD1
TGTGCCAGCAGTGGGGCGGGGGGGAACACCGGGGAGCTGTTTTTT	CASSGAGGNTGELFF	NA	TRBV2	TRBJ2-2	TRBD2
TGTGCCAGTAGTCAATTCCAGGGGGGACAACATCAGCCCCAGCATTTT	CASSQFQGGQHQPQHF	NA	TRBV19	TRBJ1-5	TRBD1
TGTGCCAGCAGTTACGAGGGATGGGGGACCGGGGAGCTGTTTTTT	CASSYEGWGTGELFF	NA	TRBV6-5	TRBJ2-2	NA
TGTGCCAGCAGCGCCGGGACTCCCACAGATACGCAGTATTTT	CASSAGTPTDTQYF	NA	TRBV7-3	TRBJ2-3	NA
TGTGCCAGTAACTTCCTGGGATCTTCAGCTAACTATGGCTACACCTTC	CASNFLGSSANYGYTF	NA	TRBV19	TRBJ1-2	NA
TGCAGTGCTAGTAAAGGCCGAGTAGATACGCAGTATTTT	CSASKGRVDTQYF	NA	TRBV20-1	TRBJ2-3	NA
TGTGCCAGCATCTCCTCTAGGGGAGGTGGCTACACCTTC	CASISSRGGGYTF	NA	TRBV9	TRBJ1-2	NA
TGTGCCAGCAGTCTTACAACAGGTTACAATCAGCCCCAGCATTTT	CASSLTTGYNQPQHF	NA	TRBV2	TRBJ1-5	NA
TGTGCCAGCATTTTCGACAGGGGGCCAATATACTCTGGGGCCAACGTCCTGACTTTC	CASIFDRGPIYSGANVLTF	NA	TRBV2	TRBJ2-6	TRBD1
TGTGCCAGTAGCCCACAGGGGAGCTCTGGAAACACCATATATTTT	CASSPQGSSGNTIYF	NA	TRBV19	TRBJ1-3	TRBD1
TGTGCCAGCAGCCCCTCCGGTGGTGGGGACACCATATATTTT	CASSPSGGGDTIYF	NA	TRBV7-9	TRBJ1-3	NA
TGCGCCACTAGACAGTCCAGAATGAACACTGAAGCTTTCTTT	CATRQSRMNTEAFF	NA	TRBV5-1	TRBJ1-1	NA
TGTGCCAGTAGTATCCGTCTCTATTTCGACTCCTACAATGAGCAGTTCTTC	CASSIRLYFDSYNEQFF	NA	TRBV19	TRBJ2-1	NA